What follows are 22 T cell receptor beta chains derived from one specimen sequenced in a study of T cell responses to AZD1222 COVID-19 vaccine. The method was immunoSEQ multiplex PCR; TCRdb's version includes in-frame clones alone and lacks a portion of them. The sample lists 90,000 to 120,000 clones; under 95% were seen once. The sample was peripheral blood, taken 28 days after the second AZD1222 dose. These receptors all come from an adult who received the AZD1222 COVID-19 vaccine.

The chain links TRBV28 to TRBJ1-2; 7 bases agree with TRBD1. The CDR3 runs 13 residues. CDR1 and CDR2 from the germline V gene are MDHEN and SYDVKM. J was trimmed by 7 bases and V by 6 bases; bases with no gene match: 8. The DNA for the CDR3 is TGTGCCAGCAGCCACCGGGACAGAAGTGGCTACACCTTC. This sequence encodes CASSHRDRSGYTF.

This chain connects TRBV5-4 to TRBJ1-3; D is ambiguous. V was clipped by 4 bases and J by 0 bases, with 11 bases between them. The CDR3 totals 15 residues. The germline CDR1 and CDR2 sequences are SGHNT and YYREEE (reference sequence). The CDR3 is CASSPSLSSGNTIYF. DNA for the CDR3: TGTGCCAGCAGCCCCAGCCTTAGCTCTGGAAACACCATATATTTT.

This chain links TRBV15 with TRBJ1-3; D is undetermined. The germline V gene encodes CDR1 LNHNV and CDR2 YYDKDF (reference sequence). Trimming removed 5 bases at V and 7 bases at J, with 9 bases between. The CDR3 has 12 residues. The CDR3 DNA sequence: TGTGCCACCAGCCCCTCGCGGAACACCATATATTTT. Translation: CATSPSRNTIYF.

The J gene is TRBJ1-2, the V gene TRBV7-9; no clear D. V was cut by 6 bases and J by 6 bases, with 17 bases left in between. The CDR3 loop spans 14 amino acids. Germline-derived CDR1 and CDR2 are SEHNR and FQNEAQ (reference sequence). CDR3 in amino acids: CASSLLRSLDGYTF. The CDR3 DNA reads TGTGCCAGCAGTTTATTGCGTTCCTTGGATGGCTACACCTTC.

The chain joins TRBV30 to TRBJ1-2; D gene uncertain. Germline V CDR1 and CDR2: GTSNPN, SVGIG (reference sequence). This CDR3 is 14 amino acids long. The V gene lost 5 bases and the J gene lost 10 bases, with 23 bases spanning the gap. The CDR3 spells CAWSIKVEERDYTF. CDR3 nucleotides: TGTGCCTGGTCAATCAAAGTGGAAGAAAGGGACTACACCTTC.

J is TRBJ1-2 and V is TRBV5-4; 9 bases map to TRBD1. V lost 0 bases to trimming and J lost 5 bases; unmatched junction nucleotides: 5. CDR3 length: 15 residues. Per germline, CDR1 SGHNT and CDR2 YYREEE (reference sequence). The CDR3 reads CASSLGGTGRYGYTF. CDR3 DNA sequence: TGTGCCAGCAGCTTGGGGGGGACAGGGAGGTATGGCTACACCTTC.

The chain links TRBV30 to TRBJ1-2; 10 nucleotides align to TRBD1. From germline, CDR1 is GTSNPN and CDR2 SVGIG (reference sequence). V was clipped by 3 bases and J by 2 bases; unmatched bases: 3. The CDR3 is 14 residues long. The CDR3 nucleotides are TGTGCCTGGAGGAAGACAGGGGGCAACTATGGCTACACCTTC. Translating it yields CAWRKTGGNYGYTF.

The CDR3 DNA reads as TGCGCCAGCAGCACCCCCCTCGGGCAGCAAGAGACCCAGTACTTC. This translates into CASSTPLGQQETQYF. The chain carries TRBV4-1 and TRBJ2-5, with D unresolved. The V gene lost 5 bases and the J gene lost 2 bases, with 15 bases spanning the gap. In germline, CDR1 is MGHRA, CDR2 YSYEKL. This CDR3 spans 15 amino acids.

The chain uses TRBV10-3 and TRBJ2-2, with 12 bases lining up with TRBD2. This CDR3 is built from 16 residues. The junction had 5 bases not matched to a gene; V was cut back by 5 bases and J by 4 bases. The germline gives CDR1 ENHRY, CDR2 SYGVKD. The CDR3 region is CAISSTSGGLTGELFF. Written as DNA, the CDR3 is TGTGCCATCAGTTCGACTAGCGGGGGCCTCACCGGGGAGCTGTTTTTT.

This clone was recorded once. The rearrangement links TRBV27 to TRBJ2-2; D call uncertain. Trimming removed 3 bases from V and 0 bases from J, with 8 bases in between. Germline CDR1 reads MNHEY; CDR2 reads SMNVEV (reference sequence). The CDR3 runs to 15 residues. CDR3 in amino acids: CASSFLASNTGELFF. CDR3 bases: TGTGCCAGCAGTTTCCTTGCTTCGAACACCGGGGAGCTGTTTTTT.

The V call is TRBV5-4, the J call TRBJ1-5, with TRBD1 matching 7 bases. Germline CDR1 reads SGHNT; CDR2 reads YYREEE (reference sequence). The CDR3 runs to 17 residues. Unmatched junction bases numbered 8, after V lost 0 bases and J lost 2 bases. DNA of the CDR3: TGTGCCAGCAGCTTGGGAGGGGGCAAAGGAGGCAATCAGCCCCAGCATTTT. Its protein is CASSLGGGKGGNQPQHF.

V usage is TRBV5-4 and J usage is TRBJ2-1, with 7 bases fitting TRBD1. The CDR3 is made up of 13 amino acids. Losses at the gene ends were 5 bases for V and 4 bases for J; bases not matched to a gene: 3. CDR1 and CDR2 from the germline V gene are SGHNT and YYREEE (reference sequence). This CDR3 is CASSWGQYNEQFF. DNA of the CDR3: TGTGCCAGCAGTTGGGGACAGTACAATGAGCAGTTCTTC.

The chain is built from TRBV5-1 and TRBJ1-2; D unresolved. Germline CDR1 reads SGHRS; CDR2 reads YFSETQ. The germline V and J ends were trimmed by 4 bases and 4 bases, with 11 bases remaining between them. This CDR3 contains 13 residues. The CDR3 nucleotides are TGCGCCAGCAGCCCCCGTCAAAGCTATGGCTACACCTTC. Translated, it gives CASSPRQSYGYTF.

This chain joins TRBV5-1 and TRBJ1-3; 8 bases are shared with TRBD1. J was trimmed by 3 bases and V by 4 bases; bases with no gene match: 9. The CDR3 runs 16 residues. Germline CDR1 and CDR2: SGHRS and YFSETQ. The CDR3 nucleotides are TGCGCCAGCAGCAAGGACAGGGAGGAATTTGGAAACACCATATATTTT. This translates into CASSKDREEFGNTIYF.

V gene TRBV5-1 combines with J gene TRBJ1-4; D possibly corresponds to TRBD1 (5 bases). V lost 1 base to trimming and J lost 0 bases, with 19 bases between them. Germline V lookup: CDR1 SGHRS, CDR2 YFSETQ. The CDR3 spans 19 residues. The CDR3 bases are TGCGCCAGCAGCTTGATGGGACGACCCAACGTTGCAACTAATGAAAAACTGTTTTTT. Its translation is CASSLMGRPNVATNEKLFF.

The chain employs TRBV6-1 and TRBJ1-5; 11 nucleotides match TRBD1. CDR3 size: 18 residues. The V segment lost 4 bases and the J segment 3 bases; nucleotides outside the gene matches: 11. Germline lookup yields CDR1 MNHNS and CDR2 SASEGT. As DNA, the CDR3 is TGTGCCAGCAGTGCTTGGACAGGGGGCGGGGTGGTCAATCAGCCCCAGCATTTT. Protein product: CASSAWTGGGVVNQPQHF.

This chain links TRBV4-2 with TRBJ1-3; D not resolved. This CDR3 comprises 15 residues. Per germline, CDR1 LGHNA and CDR2 YNFKEQ. With 1 base removed from V and 1 base from J, the gap between germline ends came to 8 bases. The CDR3 coding sequence is TGTGCCAGCAGCCAAGCAACAGTTTCTGGAAACACCATATATTTT. Protein product: CASSQATVSGNTIYF.

This sequence joins TRBV2 and TRBJ1-6; a weak D match, TRBD1 (6 bases). Germline CDR1 and CDR2: SNHLY and FYNNEI. The CDR3 spans 15 residues. Trimming removed 2 bases from V and 3 bases from J, with 8 bases in between. CDR3 nucleotides: TGTGCCAGCAGTGAACGGACAGTCTATAATTCACCCCTCCACTTT. This encodes CASSERTVYNSPLHF.

A note on this clone: One end of the junction does not line up with germline, which may come from a read error. The CDR3 is CASCFWDRAEEQYF. The CDR3 region has the DNA TGCGCCAGCTGCTTTTGGGACAGGGCGGAAGAGCAGTACTTC. The V gene is TRBV5-1, the J gene TRBJ2-7; 9 nucleotides agree with TRBD1. Per the germline V gene, CDR1 is SGHRS and CDR2 is YFSETQ. The CDR3 has 14 amino acids.

As DNA, the CDR3 is TGTGCCAGCTCACCAGGGAGGGATGAAAAACTGTTTTTT. This gives the protein CASSPGRDEKLFF. The rearrangement links TRBV18 to TRBJ1-4; unclear D gene. The CDR3 has 13 residues. The germline gives CDR1 KGHSH, CDR2 LQKENI. Trimming pared 2 bases from V and 6 bases from J, leaving 7 bases between. Using reference TRBV18 and TRBJ1-4 for the parts outside the CDR3, the full variable domain is NAGVMQNPRHLVRRRGQEARLRCSPMKGHSHVYWYRQLPEEGLKFMVYLQKENIIDESGMPKERFSAEFPKEGPSILRIQQVVRGDSAAYFCASSPGRDEKLFFGSGTQLSVL.

V usage is TRBV11-2 and J usage is TRBJ2-1, with D possibly being TRBD2 (6 bases). CDR1 and CDR2 (germline): SGHAT, FQNNGV. CDR3 size: 15 residues. V lost 2 bases to trimming and J lost 3 bases, with 11 bases between them. DNA for the CDR3: TGTGCCAGCAGCTTACGGGGGACTGGCTACAATGAGCAGTTCTTC. Translation gives CASSLRGTGYNEQFF.

The chain recombines TRBV10-2 with TRBJ1-1; tentatively, D is TRBD1 (5 bases). V was cut by 0 bases and J by 4 bases, with 6 bases left in between. The CDR3 runs to 13 residues. The germline V gene encodes CDR1 WSHSY and CDR2 SAAADI. In DNA form, the CDR3 reads TGCGCCAGCAGTGAGTCGAGGGGCACTGAAGCTTTCTTT. This translates into CASSESRGTEAFF.